This TCR beta chain was captured in a study of CD8+CD57+ T cells in acquired aplastic anemia. Overall study context: DNA from sorted CD4+ and CD8+ cells averaged around 3 ug.

CDR3 and TCR beta VDJ profiling relied on genomic DNA as the template. MiXCR was run by TCRdb on the reads, yielding one entry per CDR3 protein. The sample consists of approximately 200,000 distinct CDR3 sequences, around 65% of them appearing once. Germline CDR1 and CDR2: SNHLY and FYNNEI. Deletions cut 8 bases from V and 2 bases from J, with 10 bases between. CDR3 length equals 12 residues. Regarding this clonotype: Its antigen remains unidentified.

Overall study findings and caveats: Comparison of patients with controls identified 25 to 30 shared CD8+ CDR3 sequences. Patient and control CD8+ Simpson's diversity was not significantly different.

The rearrangement links TRBV2 to TRBJ2-7; no definite D call. Material for sequencing was sorted CD4+, CD8+, or CD8+CD57+ T cells (not recorded which) from PBMCs. The receptor was derived from a human donor with severe aplastic anemia or a healthy control (not recorded which). The CDR3 bases are TGTGCCAGCTACGCTCAACCCTACGAGCAGTACTTC. It translates to CASYAQPYEQYF.